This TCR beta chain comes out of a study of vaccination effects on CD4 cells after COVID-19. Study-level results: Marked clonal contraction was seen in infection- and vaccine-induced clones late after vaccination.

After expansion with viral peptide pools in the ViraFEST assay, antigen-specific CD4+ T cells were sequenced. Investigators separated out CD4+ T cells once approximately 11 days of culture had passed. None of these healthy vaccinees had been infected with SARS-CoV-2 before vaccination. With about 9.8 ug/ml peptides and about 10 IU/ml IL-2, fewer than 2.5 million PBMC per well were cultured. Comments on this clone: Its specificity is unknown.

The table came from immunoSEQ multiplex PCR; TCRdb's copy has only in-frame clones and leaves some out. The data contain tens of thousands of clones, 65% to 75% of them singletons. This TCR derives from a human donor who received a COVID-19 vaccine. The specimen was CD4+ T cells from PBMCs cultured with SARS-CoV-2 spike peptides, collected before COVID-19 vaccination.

The CDR3 DNA follows: TGTGCCAGCAGCTTACGGACTAGCGGGAGGTACGAGCAGTACTTC. This encodes CASSLRTSGRYEQYF. The chain links TRBV7-6 to TRBJ2-7; TRBD2 agrees at 14 bases. V gave up 2 bases and J gave up 4 bases; unmatched junction bases: 1. The CDR3 length is 15 residues. CDR1 SGHVS and CDR2 FNYEAQ come from the germline V gene.